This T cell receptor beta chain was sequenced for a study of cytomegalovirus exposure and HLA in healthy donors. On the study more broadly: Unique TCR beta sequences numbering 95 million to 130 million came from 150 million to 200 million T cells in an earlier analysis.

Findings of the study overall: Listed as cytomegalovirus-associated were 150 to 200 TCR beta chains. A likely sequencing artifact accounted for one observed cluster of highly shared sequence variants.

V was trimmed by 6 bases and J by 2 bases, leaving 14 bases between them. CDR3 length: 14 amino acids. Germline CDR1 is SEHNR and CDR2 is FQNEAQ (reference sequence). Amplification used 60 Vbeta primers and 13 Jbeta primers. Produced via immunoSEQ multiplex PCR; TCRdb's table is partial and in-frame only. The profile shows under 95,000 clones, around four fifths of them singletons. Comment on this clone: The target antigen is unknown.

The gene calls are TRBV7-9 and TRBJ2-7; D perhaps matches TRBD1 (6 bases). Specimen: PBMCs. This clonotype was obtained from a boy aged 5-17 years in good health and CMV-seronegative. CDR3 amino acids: CASSAQTGPYEQYF. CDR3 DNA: TGTGCCAGCAGTGCCCAGACAGGCCCCTACGAGCAGTACTTC.